This entry features one TCR beta chain sequence. Its antigen is unidentified. Trimming removed 1 base at V and 4 bases at J, with 14 bases between. From germline, CDR1 is SGHDT and CDR2 YYEEEE. There are 15 residues in the CDR3. These data come from a study of regulatory dendritic cells for organ transplantation. Regarding the study as a whole: Naive CD4+ and CD8+ repertoires were highly diverse; memory CD8+ was most oligoclonal.

TCRdb's copy holds only in-frame clones and misses some; the assay was immunoSEQ multiplex PCR. This table has 5,000 to 6,500 clones, around 60% appearing once. Input material: memory CD8+ T cells from blood. Subset noted: CD45RO+ memory T cells. This TCR derives from a human donor in good health. The chain carries TRBV5-6 and TRBJ1-1; weak D call: TRBD1 (5 bases). The CDR3 coding sequence is TGTGCCAGCAGCTTGTACGTACAGGCCCCCACTGAAGCTTTCTTT. This sequence encodes CASSLYVQAPTEAFF.